This TCR beta chain appears in the sequencing data of a study of shared clonotypes between healthy human individuals (dated by TCRdb to 2019 to 2021). Turning to the overall study: The cohort comprised two women and three men aged 18 to 49 years. For each donor, CD4 naive and CD4 memory were each run on three plates, CD8 naive on two plates, and CD8 memory on one plate. Blood TCR repertoires of about five healthy adults were deeply sequenced to estimate repertoire size and the extent of clonotype sharing between individuals. To increase sequencing depth and limit assay-specific biases, different laboratories used diverse techniques to prepare libraries and sequence TCR repertoires. Each donor's leukapheresis produced roughly between roughly 0.94 and 9.5 billion PBMCs.

CD8 naive samples consisted of CD45RO-negative cells that were positively selected for CCR7, yielding a CD45RA+CCR7+ population without TemRA cells. The donors were healthy, HIV-negative adults with no recently reported acute infections or vaccinations. All donors were Caucasian adults living in Nashville, Tennessee, USA. Blood was obtained by leukapheresis, after which PBMCs were separated by Ficoll-Histopaque density gradient centrifugation and cryopreserved in liquid nitrogen vapor phase. Analytical flow cytometry was used to check the purity and quantity of every magnetically sorted T cell population. Each sorted fraction had its genomic DNA isolated and then quantified by UV absorbance on a Nanodrop 2000c. Using the deep immunoSEQ assay, TCR CDR3 regions were amplified from genomic DNA by multiplex PCR. For each cell subset, the extracted genomic DNA was distributed evenly across all wells of several immunoSEQ 96-well plates, and each plate served as one replicate. For sorted subsets, each replicate PCR was loaded with about 0.2 ug genomic DNA, equivalent to some 31,000 T cell genomes. The purified libraries were quantified using a Qubit 3.0 fluorometer, sized with a Bioanalyzer 2100, and then quantified again using the KAPA Library Quantification kit. Every immunoSEQ 96-well plate was sequenced on a separate single-read 150-cycle Illumina NextSeq 550 flow cell. For the original study's pipeline: The immunoSEQ output contained only junctional sequences without quality scores, so filtering could not match that applied to full-length reads. To assign V/J genes and CDR3, sequences were annotated using PyIR, a Python wrapper for IgBLAST v1.9, with IMGT germline references. Reads with weak V/J assignments (E-value above 1e-6), missing CDR3, stop codons, out-of-frame junctions, or ambiguous translated residues were removed. V3J clonotypes were defined as sequences sharing the same inferred V gene, J gene, and CDR3 amino acid sequence. To compute the percentage overlap between repertoires, the number of shared unique clonotypes was divided by the size of the smaller repertoire. RTK rarefaction, the Chao1 estimator, and Recon v2.1 estimates of unobserved clonotypes were used to assess repertoire richness. For all TCRbeta clonotypes obtained by the gDNA method from a few donors, generation probabilities were computed with OLGA. TCRdb provides this immuneACCESS table in a form limited to in-frame rearrangements. Some clones are lacking; in checked studies, under half of them reflect an unresolved V gene, and why the rest are absent is not known. That table is the source of V, J and clone size, and D and trimming were worked out from the DNA. This sample is represented by some 740,000 clones; about 92% of them were singletons. Clones ranked in the top ten supply 24% of the sample.

The full study reports these points: The genetic and exposure-history diversity represented was limited by the small number of donors. Naive subsets generally had larger estimated clonotype richness than memory subsets did. Incomplete sequencing was indicated by rarefaction of sorted-subset datasets, despite the large sequencing depth. Sharing across a few donors was observed for around 5% of naive CD4, 3.5% of naive CD8, 2% to 2.5% of memory CD4, and less than 0.45% of memory CD8 clonotypes. Sampling was restricted to blood, and TCR repertoires in tissues likely differ from the TCR repertoires found in blood. Based on pairwise subsampling, the degree of clonotype sharing among donors was expected to be affected by sequencing depth. Higher generation probabilities were observed for clonotypes shared by all four sorted-subset donors than for non-shared clonotypes.

Between the V and J ends, shortened by 2 bases and 8 bases respectively, the junction contains 19 bases. The CDR3 starts with the cysteine, ends with the phenylalanine, and has 16 residues. The read is trimmed to its CDR3 DNA, 48 bases read in frame from base 1. Per the germline V gene (reference sequence), MNHNY is the CDR1 and SVGAGI is the CDR2. With regard to this clone: No cognate antigen has been identified for it. Per-base quality was not reported, and no clone a single base away is much larger than it.

Sequenced: naive CD8+ T cells sorted from blood. The intended sense of this specimen's cell subset or site label: CD45RA+CCR7+. The clonotype originates from a man aged 30 to 45 in good health. Rearrangement joined TRBV6-6 to TRBJ2-1; too little of a D gene remains to name it. The CDR3 amino acid sequence is: CASSYTPPAAQDEQFF. Read as DNA, the sequence is TGTGCCAGCAGTTACACCCCCCCCGCAGCCCAAGATGAGCAGTTCTTC.